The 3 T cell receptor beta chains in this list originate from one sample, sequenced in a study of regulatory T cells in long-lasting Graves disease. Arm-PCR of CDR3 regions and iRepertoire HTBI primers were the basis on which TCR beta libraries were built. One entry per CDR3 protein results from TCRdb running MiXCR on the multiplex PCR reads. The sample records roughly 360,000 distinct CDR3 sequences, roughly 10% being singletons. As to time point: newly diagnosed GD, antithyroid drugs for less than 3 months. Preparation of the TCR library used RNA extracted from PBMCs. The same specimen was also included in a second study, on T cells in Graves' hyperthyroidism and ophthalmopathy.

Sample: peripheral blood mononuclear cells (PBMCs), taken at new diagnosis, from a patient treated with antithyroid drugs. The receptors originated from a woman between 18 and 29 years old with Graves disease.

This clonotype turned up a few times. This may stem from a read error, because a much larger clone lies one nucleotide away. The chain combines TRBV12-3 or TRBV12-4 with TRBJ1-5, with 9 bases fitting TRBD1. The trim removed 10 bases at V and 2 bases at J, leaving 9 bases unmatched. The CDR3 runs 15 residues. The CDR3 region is CANRTDRGGNQPQHF. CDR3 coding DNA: TGTGCCAACAGGACGGACAGGGGAGGCAATCAGCCCCAGCATTTT.

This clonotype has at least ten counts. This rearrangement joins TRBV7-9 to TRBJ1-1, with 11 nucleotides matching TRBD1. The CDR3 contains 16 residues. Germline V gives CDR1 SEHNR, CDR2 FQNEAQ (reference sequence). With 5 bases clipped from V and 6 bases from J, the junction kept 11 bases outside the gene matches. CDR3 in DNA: TGTGCCAGCAGCCCGGACAGGGGGCTTGAATTCGCTGAAGCTTTCTTT. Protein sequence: CASSPDRGLEFAEAFF.

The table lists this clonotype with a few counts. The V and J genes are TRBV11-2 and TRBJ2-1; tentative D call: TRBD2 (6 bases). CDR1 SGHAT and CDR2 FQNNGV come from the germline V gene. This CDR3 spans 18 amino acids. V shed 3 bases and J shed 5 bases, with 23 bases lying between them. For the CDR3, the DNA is TGTGCCAGCAGCTTTGCGGGGAGGCGTGTTATCCGAAACAATGAGCAGTTCTTC. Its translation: CASSFAGRRVIRNNEQFF.